This TCR beta chain was obtained from a study of cytomegalovirus exposure and HLA in healthy donors. V was clipped by 6 bases and J by 4 bases, with 10 bases between them. Germline CDR1 is SQVTM and CDR2 is ANQGSEA. The CDR3 has 12 residues. The PCR contained 60 Vbeta and 13 Jbeta primers. TCRdb's table, derived via immunoSEQ multiplex PCR, lists solely in-frame clones and lacks some. The table shows a few hundred thousand clones, with approximately 91% occurring only once. This chain links TRBV29-1 with TRBJ2-1, with TRBD2 as a possible D gene (5 bases). This clonotype originated in a girl aged 2-10 years in good health and CMV-seronegative. The material sequenced was PBMCs. CDR3 nucleotides: TGCAGCGTGGGCCGGGGTTACAATGAGCAGTTCTTC. Protein: CSVGRGYNEQFF.